The sequence of this T cell receptor (beta chain) was determined in a study of shared clonotypes between healthy human individuals. Points from the study as a whole: Clonotypes shared by all four sorted-subset donors had higher generation probabilities than non-shared clonotypes. Among the subsets, naive ones generally showed larger estimated richness than memory ones.

Germline CDR1 SGHTA, CDR2 FQGTGA. The CDR3 consists of 13 residues. V was clipped by 1 base and J by 10 bases, with 14 bases between them. Repertoires were generated with immunoSEQ multiplex PCR, while TCRdb's copy carries only in-frame clones and drops some. The profile shows around 1,100,000 clones, 60% to 80% of them singletons. On this clone: Its antigen is still unknown.

The sequence was collected from a man between 18 and 35 years old in good health. Some clones in this sample may be carry-over from other donors' samples. Sequencing input: memory CD4+ T cells from PBMCs. The subset here: CD45RA-negative fraction. The rearrangement joins TRBV7-3 to TRBJ2-7; D call uncertain. The CDR3 sequence is CASSLSLSGLQYF. For the CDR3, the DNA is TGTGCCAGCAGCTTAAGCCTTTCGGGTCTTCAGTACTTC.